This T cell receptor (beta chain) was recorded in a study of T cell responses to AZD1222 COVID-19 vaccine. Germline V lookup: CDR1 DFQATT, CDR2 SNEGSKA (reference sequence). The CDR3 length is 10 residues. Deletions cut 3 bases from V and 9 bases from J, with 8 bases between. Sequencing was performed with immunoSEQ multiplex PCR; in TCRdb, only in-frame clones are kept and a portion is missing. Of 150,000 to 190,000 clones listed, approximately 87% are singletons. This chain links TRBV20-1 with TRBJ1-1, with D unresolved. Sequenced material: peripheral blood, taken 28 days after the second AZD1222 dose. The clonotype comes from an adult who received the AZD1222 COVID-19 vaccine. CDR3 in DNA: TGCAGTGCTAGTAAAGGGAAAGCTTTCTTT. Translation: CSASKGKAFF.